This TCR beta chain emerged from a study of STAT3 mutations in large granular lymphocyte leukemia. With V trimmed by 6 bases and J by 4 bases, 11 bases remained unmatched. CDR1 MDHEN and CDR2 SYDVKM come from the germline V gene. This CDR3 contains 15 residues. Each sample's TCRbeta library yielded on average about 41,000 productive templates. Libraries were prepared by immunoSEQ multiplex PCR; TCRdb keeps only in-frame clonotypes and omits some of them. The table has tens of thousands of clones, around 85% seen once; the top ten hold roughly 12%. As regards this clone: No antigen is known for it.

Findings and caveats of the study: After therapy, about 35% of the 18 patients switched clonotypes, all new clones STAT3 wild type. In some patients, a small highly pathogenic clone possibly went undetected. In several patients, dominant TCR clone burden exceeded STAT3 mutant burden. Every T-cell large granular lymphocyte leukemia patient had at least one immunodominant TCR beta clonotype.

Sequenced: peripheral blood mononuclear cells. The TCR was taken from a man aged 55 to 69 with T-cell large granular lymphocyte leukemia. Some clones in this sample may be carry-over from other donors' samples. The chain is built from TRBV28 and TRBJ2-5; 7 bases agree with TRBD2. The CDR3 DNA follows: TGTGCCAGCAGGCCCGCCGGAGGGGAGGGAGAGACCCAGTACTTC. Its protein is CASRPAGGEGETQYF.